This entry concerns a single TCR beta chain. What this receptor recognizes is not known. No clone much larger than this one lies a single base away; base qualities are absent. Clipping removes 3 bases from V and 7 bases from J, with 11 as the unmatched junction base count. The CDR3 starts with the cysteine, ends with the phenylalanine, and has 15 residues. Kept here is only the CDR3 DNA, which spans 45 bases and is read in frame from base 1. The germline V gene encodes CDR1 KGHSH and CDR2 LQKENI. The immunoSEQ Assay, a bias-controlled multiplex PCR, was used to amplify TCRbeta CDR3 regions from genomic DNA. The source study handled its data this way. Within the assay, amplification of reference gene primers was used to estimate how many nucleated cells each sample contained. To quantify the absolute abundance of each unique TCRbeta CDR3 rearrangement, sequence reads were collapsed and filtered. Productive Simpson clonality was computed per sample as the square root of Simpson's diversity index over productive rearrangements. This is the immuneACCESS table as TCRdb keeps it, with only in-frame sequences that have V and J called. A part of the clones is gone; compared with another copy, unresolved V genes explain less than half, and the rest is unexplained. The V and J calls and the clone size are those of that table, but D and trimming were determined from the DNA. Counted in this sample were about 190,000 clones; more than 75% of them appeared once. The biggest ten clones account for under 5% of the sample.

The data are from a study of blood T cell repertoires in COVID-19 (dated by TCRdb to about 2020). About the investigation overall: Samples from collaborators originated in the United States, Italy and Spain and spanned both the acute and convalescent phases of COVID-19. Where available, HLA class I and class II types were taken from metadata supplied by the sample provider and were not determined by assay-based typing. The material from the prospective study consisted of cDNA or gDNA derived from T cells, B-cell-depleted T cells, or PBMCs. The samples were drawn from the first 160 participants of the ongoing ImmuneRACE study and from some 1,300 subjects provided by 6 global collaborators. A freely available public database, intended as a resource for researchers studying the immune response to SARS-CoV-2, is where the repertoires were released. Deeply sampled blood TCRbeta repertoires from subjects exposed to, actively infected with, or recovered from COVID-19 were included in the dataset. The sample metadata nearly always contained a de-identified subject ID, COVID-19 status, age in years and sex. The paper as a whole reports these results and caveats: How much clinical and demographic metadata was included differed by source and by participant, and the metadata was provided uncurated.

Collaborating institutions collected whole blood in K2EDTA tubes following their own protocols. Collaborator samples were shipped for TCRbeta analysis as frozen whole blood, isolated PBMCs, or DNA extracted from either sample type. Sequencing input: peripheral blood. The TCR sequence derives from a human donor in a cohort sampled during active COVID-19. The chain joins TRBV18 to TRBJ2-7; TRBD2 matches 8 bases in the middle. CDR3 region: CASSPSPGLGGEQYF. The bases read TGTGCCAGCTCACCCTCTCCGGGACTAGGGGGAGAGCAGTACTTC.